Following are 5 T cell receptor beta chains from one sample sequenced in a study of breast tumors, draining lymph nodes, adjacent tissues. Breast cancer patients provided tissue from their axillary draining lymph nodes. TCRdb itself ran the multiplex PCR reads through MiXCR, one entry per CDR3 protein. The data hold about 170,000 distinct CDR3 sequences, with around 35% observed a single time. Specimen: axillary lymph node tissue. The receptors originated from a female donor with breast cancer. Some clones in this sample may be carry-over from other donors' samples.

V usage is TRBV2 and J usage is TRBJ2-5, with 7 bases matching TRBD2. J lost 3 bases, V lost 6 bases, and 10 bases had no gene match. This CDR3 region has 15 residues. Per the germline V gene, CDR1 is SNHLY and CDR2 is FYNNEI. CDR3 sequence reads: CASRGVAGVKETQYF. CDR3 coding DNA: TGTGCCAGCAGGGGGGTGGCGGGGGTCAAAGAGACCCAGTACTTC. The full variable domain, rest sourced from reference TRBV2 and TRBJ2-5, is EPEVTQTPSHQVTQMGQEVILRCVPISNHLYFYWYRQILGQKVEFLVSFYNNEISEKSEIFDDQFSVERPDGSNFTLKIRSTKLEDSAMYFCASRGVAGVKETQYFGPGTRLLVL.

In the case of this clonotype: Germline and junction disagree at one end, which may indicate a read error. CDR3 nucleotide sequence: TGCGCCTGCAGGAGGGAACCGAGTTATGGCTACACCTTC. This encodes CACRREPSYGYTF. V and J are TRBV4-1 and TRBJ1-2; D call uncertain. CDR3 length: 13 residues. Germline CDR1 reads MGHRA; CDR2 reads YSYEKL.

Concerning this clonotype itself: A much larger clone is a single base away; this may be a read error. J is TRBJ2-7 and V is TRBV6-1; D is possibly TRBD2 (5 bases). CDR3 length equals 12 residues. CDR1 MNHNS and CDR2 SASEGT come from the germline V gene. With 8 bases removed from V and 2 bases from J, the gap between germline ends came to 10 bases. CDR3 DNA sequence: TGTGCCAGCCTTGGGAGCCCCTACGAGCAGTACTTC. Translated, it gives CASLGSPYEQYF.

For this clonotype: The germline gene is not matched at one end of the junction; a read error may be the cause. The rearrangement joins TRBV29-1 to TRBJ1-6; 7 nucleotides agree with TRBD1. The CDR3 covers 13 residues. The V gene's germline CDR1 is SQVTM and CDR2 ANQGSEA. The CDR3 DNA follows: TGCAGTTTTTTGCAGGGGGGTAATTCACCTCTCCACTTT. It specifies CSFLQGGNSPLHF.

Comment on this clonotype: Compared with germline, one end of the junction differs, possibly owing to a read error. CDR3 DNA: TGTGCCAGCAGTGGAGGCTATGGCTACGCCTTC. Translation gives CASSGGYGYAF. The V gene is TRBV27, the J gene TRBJ1-2; D is uncertain. Germline V gene sequence: CDR1 MNHEY, CDR2 SMNVEV (reference sequence). This CDR3 is 11 amino acids long.